One and the same sample provided the 32 T cell receptor beta chains below, sequenced in a study of T cell responses to AZD1222 COVID-19 vaccine. Measured with immunoSEQ multiplex PCR; TCRdb has only the in-frame clones, and not every one. Here the sample spans under 200,000 clones, roughly 94% being singletons. Sequencing used peripheral blood, obtained 28 days after the second AZD1222 dose. The receptors shown here come from an adult who received the AZD1222 COVID-19 vaccine.

This clone was seen just once. This chain links TRBV2 with TRBJ1-2; D is unresolved. V lost 7 bases, J lost 1 base, and 10 bases lay in between. This CDR3 comprises 13 residues. Germline lookup yields CDR1 SNHLY and CDR2 FYNNEI. CDR3 amino acids: CASNGGGNYGYTF. The CDR3 DNA follows: TGTGCCAGCAACGGTGGCGGTAACTATGGCTACACCTTC.

The rearrangement uses TRBV10-3 and TRBJ2-2; 10 positions agree with TRBD2. CDR1 and CDR2 (germline): ENHRY, SYGVKD. There are 17 residues in the CDR3. V lost 4 bases to trimming and J lost 3 bases; unmatched junction nucleotides: 8. The CDR3 loop reads CAISGSSGRVHTGELFF. CDR3 in DNA: TGTGCCATCAGTGGGTCTAGCGGGAGAGTCCACACCGGGGAGCTGTTTTTT.

The rearrangement joins TRBV9 to TRBJ2-2, with D tentatively TRBD2 (6 bases). The CDR3 loop spans 15 amino acids. V lost 0 bases, J lost 4 bases, and 10 bases lay in between. CDR1 SGDLS and CDR2 YYNGEE come from the germline V gene. The DNA for the CDR3 is TGTGCCAGCAGCGTAGTGGGGGGTGGCACCGGGGAGCTGTTTTTT. It encodes CASSVVGGGTGELFF.

V usage is TRBV10-3 and J usage is TRBJ2-2, with D uncertain. Germline CDR1 reads ENHRY; CDR2 reads SYGVKD. The CDR3 runs to 14 residues. V was pared by 6 bases and J by 7 bases, with 15 bases between. The CDR3: CAISAEAELGELFF. The CDR3 region has the DNA TGTGCCATCAGCGCTGAGGCGGAACTCGGGGAGCTGTTTTTT.

The V gene is TRBV7-8, the J gene TRBJ1-2; a possible D gene is TRBD1 (5 bases). The V gene lost 4 bases and the J gene lost 3 bases, with 12 bases spanning the gap. The CDR3 length is 14 residues. The germline V gene encodes CDR1 SGHVS and CDR2 FQNEAQ. The CDR3 region is CASSSRDRDYGYTF. The CDR3 DNA reads as TGTGCCAGCAGCTCCCGGGACCGAGACTATGGCTACACCTTC.

The rearrangement joins TRBV4-1 to TRBJ2-2; D unclear. The CDR3 covers 13 residues. The V end was cut by 4 bases, the J end by 6 bases, with 9 bases between. Germline-derived CDR1 and CDR2 are MGHRA and YSYEKL. The CDR3 here is CASSRELPGELFF. The CDR3 coding sequence is TGCGCCAGCAGCCGAGAGTTGCCCGGGGAGCTGTTTTTT.

The chain recombines TRBV2 with TRBJ1-5; perhaps TRBD1 as D (5 bases). In germline, CDR1 is SNHLY, CDR2 FYNNEI. CDR3 size: 13 residues. Trimming left V 8 bases short and J 1 base short, with 9 bases between. The CDR3 DNA is TGTGCCAGCGGGGGATGGAGCAATCAGCCCCAGCATTTT. Translating it yields CASGGWSNQPQHF.

The gene calls are TRBV14 and TRBJ2-2; D is ambiguous. The CDR3 extends over 12 amino acids. Trimming left V 0 bases short and J 7 bases short, with 3 bases between. Germline V gene data show CDR1 as SGHDN and CDR2 as FVKESK. CDR3: CASSQEDGELFF. For the CDR3, the DNA is TGTGCCAGCAGCCAAGAGGACGGGGAGCTGTTTTTT. The entire variable domain, with the rest obtained from reference TRBV14 and TRBJ2-2, is as follows: EAGVTQFPSHSVIEKGQTVTLRCDPISGHDNLYWYRRVMGKEIKFLLHFVKESKQDESGMPNNRFLAERTGGTYSTLKVQPAELEDSGVYFCASSQEDGELFFGEGSRLTVL.

The rearrangement joins TRBV28 to TRBJ2-6, with TRBD2 as a possible D gene (6 bases). The CDR3 is 16 amino acids. Trimming took 4 bases from V and 0 from J, leaving 10 bases between them. The germline gives CDR1 MDHEN, CDR2 SYDVKM. The CDR3 loop reads CASSSGTLSGANVLTF. The CDR3 DNA sequence: TGTGCCAGCAGTTCCGGGACTCTCTCTGGGGCCAACGTCCTGACTTTC.

The chain recombines TRBV6-6 with TRBJ1-1; 7 nucleotides align to TRBD1. Germline V gene sequence: CDR1 MNHNY, CDR2 SVGAGI (reference sequence). The V gene end was trimmed by 5 bases and the J gene end by 0 bases; junction bases not matched to a gene: 9. The CDR3 runs 16 residues. CDR3 sequence (DNA): TGTGCCAGCAGTCCCGGGACAGCCAGCATGAACACTGAAGCTTTCTTT. Encoded protein: CASSPGTASMNTEAFF.

The rearrangement joins TRBV30 to TRBJ1-1, with TRBD1 identical over 7 bases. This CDR3 has 16 residues. CDR1 is GTSNPN and CDR2 is SVGIG in the germline V gene (reference sequence). V dropped 1 base and J dropped 6; count of bases not matched to a gene: 14. The CDR3 sequence is CAWSGGGVGMFAEAFF. DNA for the CDR3: TGTGCCTGGAGTGGAGGGGGCGTGGGGATGTTCGCTGAAGCTTTCTTT.

The chain joins TRBV7-8 to TRBJ1-5; weak D call: TRBD1 (5 bases). Germline loops: CDR1 SGHVS, CDR2 FQNEAQ. Trimming removed 0 bases at V and 5 bases at J, with 14 bases between. CDR3 length equals 16 residues. The CDR3 spells CASSLALRGMDQPQHF. In DNA, the CDR3 is TGTGCCAGCAGCTTAGCGCTTCGGGGGATGGATCAGCCCCAGCATTTT. Filled out from reference TRBV7-8 and TRBJ1-5, the complete variable domain reads GAGVSQSPRYKVAKRGQDVALRCDPISGHVSLFWYQQALGQGPEFLTYFQNEAQLDKSGLPSDRFFAERPEGSVSTLKIQRTQQEDSAVYLCASSLALRGMDQPQHFGDGTRLSIL.

The chain joins TRBV20-1 to TRBJ1-1; D uncertain. This CDR3 is built from 11 residues. Germline V gene lookup returns CDR1 DFQATT and CDR2 SNEGSKA (reference sequence). V was pared by 5 bases and J by 4 bases, with 8 bases between. CDR3 sequence reads: CSAHNPTEAFF. CDR3 coding DNA: TGCAGTGCTCACAATCCCACTGAAGCTTTCTTT.

The chain has TRBV27 and TRBJ1-1; no clear D gene. The CDR3 has 12 residues. The V gene lost 10 bases and the J gene lost 7 bases, with 16 bases spanning the gap. The germline V gene encodes CDR1 MNHEY and CDR2 SMNVEV (reference sequence). CDR3 amino acids: CAIRTRFGEAFF. In DNA form, the CDR3 reads TGTGCCATCAGAACGCGTTTCGGTGAAGCTTTCTTT.

J is TRBJ2-1 and V is TRBV10-1, with 10 bases matching TRBD1. The V segment lost 2 bases and the J segment 7 bases; nucleotides outside the gene matches: 5. This CDR3 region has 15 residues. Germline V gene data show CDR1 as WNHNN and CDR2 as SYGVQD (reference sequence). The DNA for the CDR3 is TGCGCCAGCAGTGAGGCGGGACAGGGGAGGAATGAGCAGTTCTTC. Translating it yields CASSEAGQGRNEQFF.

J is TRBJ1-1 and V is TRBV9; D may be TRBD1 (6 bases). This CDR3 is 16 amino acids long. Trimming took off 5 bases at V and 0 bases at J, with 17 bases between the two ends. Germline assignment: CDR1 SGDLS and CDR2 YYNGEE. The CDR3 is CASSAPRDTMNTEAFF. The CDR3 DNA sequence: TGTGCCAGCAGTGCCCCCAGGGACACGATGAACACTGAAGCTTTCTTT.

The rearrangement uses TRBV7-2 and TRBJ1-6; D not resolved. The CDR3 covers 16 residues. Germline assignment: CDR1 SGHTA and CDR2 FQGNSA. V lost 1 base, J lost 5 bases, and 12 bases lay in between. The CDR3 loop is CASSLDRLINNSPLHF. The CDR3 nucleotides are TGTGCCAGCAGCTTAGATAGGCTGATTAATAATTCACCCCTCCACTTT.

This sequence joins TRBV7-2 and TRBJ1-5; D unclear. The germline gives CDR1 SGHTA, CDR2 FQGNSA. The CDR3 is 14 amino acids. Trimming shortened V by 4 bases and J by 0 bases, and 7 bases separated the two germline ends. The CDR3 nucleotides are TGTGCCAGCAGCTCCCAGTATAGCAATCAGCCCCAGCATTTT. Residues: CASSSQYSNQPQHF.

The V and J genes are TRBV30 and TRBJ2-1; TRBD2 aligns across 16 bases. The CDR3 runs to 18 residues. Germline V gives CDR1 GTSNPN, CDR2 SVGIG (reference sequence). V was pared by 2 bases and J by 7 bases, with 11 bases of the junction left unmatched. The DNA for the CDR3 is TGTGCCTGGAGTCTACCCGGGACTAGCGGGAGGGCCATGAATGAGCAGTTCTTC. It is translated as CAWSLPGTSGRAMNEQFF.

The chain joins TRBV7-9 to TRBJ1-2; no clear D. CDR3 length equals 13 residues. The germline V gene encodes CDR1 SEHNR and CDR2 FQNEAQ (reference sequence). V was pared by 5 bases and J by 3 bases, with 10 bases between. CDR3 DNA: TGTGCCAGCAGCCCCTTGGGCGACTATGGCTACACCTTC. Translated, it gives CASSPLGDYGYTF.

The chain recombines TRBV20-1 with TRBJ1-1; D is unclear. The V end lost 6 bases, the J end lost 4 bases, and 9 bases lay between the germline ends. Germline V gives CDR1 DFQATT, CDR2 SNEGSKA (reference sequence). The CDR3 length is 11 residues. CDR3 DNA: TGCAGTGCCCCCACCGCCACTGAAGCTTTCTTT. This encodes CSAPTATEAFF.

This clone was seen a single time. For the CDR3, the DNA is TGTGCCTGGAGTCAGTTGGGCATCTCTCGAACTAACTATGGCTACACCTTC. Protein product: CAWSQLGISRTNYGYTF. The V and J genes are TRBV30 and TRBJ1-2; D call uncertain. The CDR3 consists of 17 residues. Germline CDR1 and CDR2: GTSNPN and SVGIG (reference sequence). V gave up 2 bases and J gave up 0 bases, with 19 bases separating them.

This chain links TRBV3-1 (or the pseudogene TRBV3-2) with TRBJ2-5, with a weak D call TRBD2 (7 bases). Trimming took off 4 bases at V and 1 base at J, with 19 bases between the two ends. This CDR3 has 17 residues. Germline V gene data show CDR1 as LGHDT and CDR2 as YNNKEL (reference sequence). The chain's CDR3 is CASSPNVGRGPQETQYF. The CDR3 DNA follows: TGTGCCAGCAGCCCGAACGTTGGGCGGGGGCCCCAAGAGACCCAGTACTTC.

J is TRBJ1-1 and V is TRBV5-1; no clear D. The CDR3 has 11 residues. Germline-derived CDR1 and CDR2 are SGHRS and YFSETQ. Trimming took 5 bases from V and 4 from J, leaving 6 bases between them. In DNA form, the CDR3 reads TGCGCCAGCAGGTTAGGCACTGAAGCTTTCTTT. Amino acids: CASRLGTEAFF.

The chain links TRBV7-2 to TRBJ2-5; D gene uncertain. CDR3 length equals 14 residues. Germline CDR1 reads SGHTA; CDR2 reads FQGNSA. V was pared by 5 bases and J by 0 bases, with 10 bases between. CDR3 protein: CASSPRRYQETQYF. As DNA, the CDR3 is TGTGCCAGCAGCCCTAGACGGTACCAAGAGACCCAGTACTTC.

This clone was seen just once. This chain links TRBV5-4 with TRBJ2-1, with unresolved D. CDR3 length: 11 residues. Germline V lookup: CDR1 SGHNT, CDR2 YYREEE (reference sequence). V was cut by 0 bases and J by 8 bases, with 3 bases left in between. CDR3 bases: TGTGCCAGCAGCTTGGAAGATGAGCAGTTCTTC. This gives the protein CASSLEDEQFF.

V gene TRBV30 combines with J gene TRBJ2-2; TRBD1 might be the D (6 bases). V lost 3 bases to trimming and J lost 4 bases, with 12 bases between them. This CDR3 comprises 14 residues. CDR1 GTSNPN and CDR2 SVGIG come from the germline V gene (reference sequence). CDR3 DNA sequence: TGTGCCTGGAGGGCCGACAGGACCACCGGGGAGCTGTTTTTT. Protein: CAWRADRTTGELFF.

This clone was counted a single time. The chain combines TRBV2 with TRBJ2-7; either TRBD1 or TRBD2 may supply D (5 bases each). In germline, CDR1 is SNHLY, CDR2 FYNNEI. V was cut by 4 bases and J by 3 bases, with 7 bases left in between. The CDR3 runs 12 residues. CDR3 sequence: CASSGDGYEQYF. CDR3 nucleotide sequence: TGTGCCAGCAGTGGGGACGGCTACGAGCAGTACTTC.

V gene TRBV6-4 combines with J gene TRBJ2-1; 9 positions match TRBD1. With 4 bases clipped from V and 6 bases from J, the junction kept 10 bases outside the gene matches. The CDR3 runs to 16 residues. The germline V gene has CDR1 MRHNA and CDR2 SNTAGT. In DNA, the CDR3 is TGTGCCAGCAGTGTATCACGGACAGGGGTGTTCAATGAGCAGTTCTTC. This sequence encodes CASSVSRTGVFNEQFF.

The chain links TRBV6-5 to TRBJ2-4; 7 bases align to TRBD2. Losses at the gene ends were 4 bases for V and 5 bases for J; bases not matched to a gene: 8. Germline-derived CDR1 and CDR2 are MNHEY and SVGAGI. The CDR3 covers 15 residues. The chain's CDR3 is CASSWGGREQNIQYF. The DNA for the CDR3 is TGTGCCAGCAGTTGGGGAGGGAGGGAGCAAAACATTCAGTACTTC.

The chain links TRBV2 to TRBJ1-3, with TRBD1 identical over 10 bases. The CDR3 extends over 15 amino acids. The germline gives CDR1 SNHLY, CDR2 FYNNEI. Losses at the gene ends were 6 bases for V and 0 bases for J; bases not matched to a gene: 2. In DNA form, the CDR3 reads TGTGCCAGCAGCGGACAGGGGGGCTCTGGAAACACCATATATTTT. It encodes CASSGQGGSGNTIYF.

This clone occurred a few times. V usage is TRBV7-9 and J usage is TRBJ2-7, with D uncertain. V lost 5 bases to trimming and J lost 2 bases, with 10 bases between them. The CDR3 is 13 amino acids. Germline V gives CDR1 SEHNR, CDR2 FQNEAQ (reference sequence). CDR3 residues: CASSTDKTYEQYF. DNA for the CDR3: TGTGCCAGCAGCACAGACAAGACCTACGAGCAGTACTTC.